This T cell receptor beta chain was sequenced for a study of technical replicates of blood from a handful of donors. Germline trimming cut 1 base from V and 1 base from J; bases unmatched to any gene: 2. The V gene's germline CDR1 is LGHNA and CDR2 YSLEER. The CDR3 has 16 amino acids. Libraries were prepared by immunoSEQ multiplex PCR; TCRdb keeps only in-frame clonotypes and omits some of them. The sample has around 50,000 clones; 95% to 97% are singletons. The V and J genes are TRBV4-3 and TRBJ2-5, with 11 bases fitting TRBD2. The source of this sequence is a human donor in good health. Sequenced: T cells isolated from PBMCs. CDR3 DNA sequence: TGCGCCAGCAGCCAAGCGGGACTAGCGGCCCAAGAGACCCAGTACTTC. It translates to CASSQAGLAAQETQYF.